The rows below give T cell receptor beta chains drawn from one sample of a study of T cell responses to AZD1222 COVID-19 vaccine. Clones were read by immunoSEQ multiplex PCR, and TCRdb kept only the in-frame ones, dropping some. The sample lists 100,000 to 150,000 clones, roughly 92% occurring once. The sample was peripheral blood, taken 28 days after the second AZD1222 dose. These receptors came from an adult who received the AZD1222 COVID-19 vaccine. Both conserved end residues are part of each CDR3. D genes are given only for firm matches. Size is omitted from some rows. Given values are once, few, many or a class for expanded clones.

clone_size	d_call	j_call	v_call	cdr3_aa	cdr3_nt
NA	NA	TRBJ1-5	TRBV7-2	CASSLHVGQPQHF	TGTGCCAGCAGCTTACACGTGGGTCAGCCCCAGCATTTT
NA	NA	TRBJ2-7	TRBV19	CASSIRRGYEQYF	TGTGCCAGTAGTATACGAAGGGGCTACGAGCAGTACTTC
NA	NA	TRBJ1-1	TRBV7-8	CASSLYGNTEAFF	TGTGCCAGCAGCTTATATGGGAACACTGAAGCTTTCTTT
NA	NA	TRBJ2-5	TRBV25-1	CASSESRGGQETQYF	TGTGCCAGCAGTGAATCTAGGGGCGGACAAGAGACCCAGTACTTC
NA	NA	TRBJ2-5	TRBV7-3	CASSPSGAGETQYF	TGTGCCAGCAGCCCTTCAGGGGCCGGGGAGACCCAGTACTTC
NA	NA	TRBJ1-4	TRBV7-9	CASNRGPGSEKLFF	TGTGCCAGCAATCGGGGACCGGGCTCCGAAAAACTGTTTTTT
NA	TRBD2	TRBJ2-3	TRBV2	CASSLTSGGPTDTQYF	TGTGCCAGCAGTCTGACTAGCGGGGGACCCACAGATACGCAGTATTTT
NA	NA	TRBJ2-1	TRBV28	CASSYPGESYNEQFF	TGTGCCAGCAGTTATCCCGGGGAATCTTACAATGAGCAGTTCTTC
NA	NA	TRBJ1-2	TRBV7-3	CASSLTGGAYGYTF	TGTGCCAGCAGCTTAACAGGGGGGGCTTATGGCTACACCTTC
NA	NA	TRBJ1-3	TRBV25-1	CASSEYEGQGYPGNTIYF	TGTGCCAGCAGTGAATATGAAGGGCAAGGCTATCCTGGAAACACCATATATTTT
NA	TRBD2	TRBJ2-5	TRBV7-2	CASSSYSGGQPRETQYF	TGTGCCAGCAGCTCCTATAGCGGGGGTCAGCCCCGGGAGACCCAGTACTTC
NA	NA	TRBJ2-7	TRBV25-1	CASGRHYEQYF	TGTGCCAGCGGACGACATTACGAGCAGTACTTC
NA	NA	TRBJ2-5	TRBV5-4	CASSLDRYEETQYF	TGTGCCAGCAGCTTGGACAGATACGAAGAGACCCAGTACTTC
NA	NA	TRBJ1-1	TRBV2	CASTNSLNTEAFF	TGTGCCAGCACGAACAGCCTGAACACTGAAGCTTTCTTT
NA	NA	TRBJ1-3	TRBV6-5	CASSLGEVFENTIYF	TGTGCCAGCAGTCTAGGGGAGGTGTTCGAAAACACCATATATTTT
once	NA	TRBJ1-1	TRBV6-5	CASRKDSANTEAFF	TGTGCCAGCAGGAAGGACAGCGCGAACACTGAAGCTTTCTTT
once	NA	TRBJ1-5	TRBV30	CAWSDSMVNQPQHF	TGTGCCTGGAGTGACTCTATGGTCAATCAGCCCCAGCATTTT
NA	NA	TRBJ1-2	TRBV12-3/TRBV12-4	CASRLTLNYGYTF	TGTGCCAGCAGACTGACACTTAACTATGGCTACACCTTC
few	TRBD2	TRBJ2-7	TRBV6-5	CASSYFSGRLDEQYF	TGTGCCAGCAGTTATTTTAGCGGGAGGCTAGACGAGCAGTACTTC
once	NA	TRBJ2-2	TRBV5-8	CASSLEGTGELFF	TGTGCCAGCAGCTTGGAGGGCACCGGGGAGCTGTTTTTT
NA	NA	TRBJ1-1	TRBV19	CASSRPQEMNAFF	TGTGCCAGTAGTAGGCCGCAGGAGATGAATGCTTTCTTT
NA	NA	TRBJ1-2	TRBV12-3/TRBV12-4	CASRFNYGYTF	TGTGCCAGCAGATTTAACTATGGCTACACCTTC
NA	NA	TRBJ1-5	TRBV27	CASSRIPARRDNQPQHF	TGTGCCAGCAGTCGAATCCCGGCACGGCGGGACAATCAGCCCCAGCATTTT
NA	TRBD2	TRBJ2-1	TRBV9	CASSVIGLAMNEQFF	TGTGCCAGCAGCGTAATAGGACTAGCGATGAATGAGCAGTTCTTC
NA	TRBD2	TRBJ2-7	TRBV5-8	CASSSPRGGSNHEQYF	TGTGCCAGCAGCTCCCCGCGGGGCGGGAGTAACCACGAGCAGTACTTC
NA	TRBD2	TRBJ2-1	TRBV23-1	CASSLTSGGYNEQFF	TGCGCCAGCAGTCTTACTAGCGGGGGGTACAATGAGCAGTTCTTC
NA	NA	TRBJ1-3	TRBV3-1/TRBV3-2	CASSQGGSSGNTIYF	TGTGCCAGCAGCCAAGGTGGGAGCTCTGGAAACACCATATATTTT
NA	NA	TRBJ2-7	TRBV30	CAWSAQGYEQYF	TGTGCCTGGAGTGCCCAGGGGTACGAGCAGTACTTC
NA	TRBD1	TRBJ2-2	TRBV6-5	CASRGIQGTGELFF	TGTGCCAGCAGGGGGATACAGGGGACCGGGGAGCTGTTTTTT
NA	NA	TRBJ2-2	TRBV6-1	CASSWSTSTGELFF	TGTGCCAGCAGTTGGTCGACGTCCACCGGGGAGCTGTTTTTT
NA	TRBD1	TRBJ1-6	TRBV30	CAWTTGVNSPLHF	TGTGCCTGGACCACAGGGGTCAATTCACCCCTCCACTTT
NA	NA	TRBJ2-5	TRBV7-9	CASTQPGTETQYF	TGTGCCAGCACCCAGCCGGGGACGGAGACCCAGTACTTC
NA	TRBD1	TRBJ1-1	TRBV2	CASNRDRPNTEAFF	TGTGCCAGCAATCGGGACAGACCAAACACTGAAGCTTTCTTT
NA	TRBD1	TRBJ1-5	TRBV19	CASSIGTGGASNQPQHF	TGTGCCAGTAGTATAGGGACAGGGGGCGCGAGCAATCAGCCCCAGCATTTT
NA	NA	TRBJ1-5	TRBV27	CASSLAGIRSQPQHF	TGTGCCAGCAGTTTGGCAGGGATTCGTAGTCAGCCCCAGCATTTT
NA	NA	TRBJ2-7	TRBV14	CASSRGLNYEQYF	TGTGCCAGCAGCCGGGGACTTAACTACGAGCAGTACTTC
few	NA	TRBJ1-1	TRBV7-3	CASSLNRDTEAFF	TGTGCCAGCAGCTTAAACAGGGACACTGAAGCTTTCTTT
NA	NA	TRBJ2-7	TRBV7-3	CASSLDRSSYEQYF	TGTGCCAGCAGCCTAGACAGGAGCTCCTACGAGCAGTACTTC
NA	TRBD2	TRBJ2-1	TRBV15	CATSTGTSGSRKSSYNEQFF	TGTGCCACCAGCACCGGGACTAGCGGGAGCAGGAAGAGCTCCTACAATGAGCAGTTCTTC
NA	NA	TRBJ2-6	TRBV6-5	CATQGRNSGANVLTF	TGTGCCACCCAGGGACGTAACTCTGGGGCCAACGTCCTGACTTTC
NA	TRBD1	TRBJ1-2	TRBV19	CASSISAGQGYGYTF	TGTGCCAGTAGTATTTCGGCGGGACAGGGGTATGGCTACACCTTC
once	TRBD1	TRBJ1-5	TRBV7-2	CASSPQGIDQPQHF	TGTGCCAGCAGCCCACAGGGGATAGACCAGCCCCAGCATTTT
NA	TRBD1	TRBJ1-1	TRBV14	CASSPQGSNTEAFF	TGTGCCAGCAGTCCACAGGGGTCGAACACTGAAGCTTTCTTT
NA	NA	TRBJ1-5	TRBV4-3	CASSQDWTINQPQHF	TGCGCCAGCAGCCAAGATTGGACAATCAATCAGCCCCAGCATTTT
NA	NA	TRBJ2-7	TRBV11-3	CASSLSIYEQYF	TGTGCCAGCAGCTTGTCGATCTACGAGCAGTACTTC
NA	NA	TRBJ2-1	TRBV12-3/TRBV12-4	CASSPLGGNEQFF	TGTGCCAGCAGTCCACTAGGGGGCAATGAGCAGTTCTTC
NA	NA	TRBJ2-1	TRBV7-2	CASSFPGHEQFF	TGTGCCAGCAGCTTTCCGGGCCATGAGCAGTTCTTC
NA	TRBD1	TRBJ2-5	TRBV11-3	CASSWGQGGQETQYF	TGTGCCAGCAGCTGGGGACAGGGTGGTCAAGAGACCCAGTACTTC
NA	NA	TRBJ2-1	TRBV7-9	CASSGDSTRVGYEQFF	TGTGCCAGCAGCGGAGATTCGACAAGGGTCGGGTATGAGCAGTTCTTC
NA	TRBD2	TRBJ2-2	TRBV7-2	CASSLVLAGAFYRELFF	TGTGCCAGCAGCTTAGTACTAGCGGGAGCGTTTTACCGGGAGCTGTTTTTT
NA	TRBD1	TRBJ1-2	TRBV20-1	CSAGTDYGYTF	TGCAGTGCCGGGACAGACTATGGCTACACCTTC
NA	NA	TRBJ2-1	TRBV15	CATSRPYGLAANEQFF	TGTGCCACCAGCAGACCCTATGGGCTAGCCGCCAATGAGCAGTTCTTC
NA	NA	TRBJ1-1	TRBV19	CASRWQNTEAFF	TGTGCCAGTAGGTGGCAGAACACTGAAGCTTTCTTT
NA	TRBD1	TRBJ2-7	TRBV27	CASSLRQGAHYEQYF	TGTGCCAGCAGTTTACGACAGGGCGCCCACTACGAGCAGTACTTC
NA	NA	TRBJ2-7	TRBV7-2	CASSSDTWYEQYF	TGTGCCAGCAGCTCCGATACGTGGTACGAGCAGTACTTC
NA	TRBD1	TRBJ2-7	TRBV28	CASSLRQGDEQYF	TGTGCCAGCAGTTTACGACAGGGGGACGAGCAGTACTTC
once	TRBD2	TRBJ2-3	TRBV19	CASSNPGGHTDTQYF	TGTGCCAGTAGTAATCCGGGAGGACACACAGATACGCAGTATTTT
NA	NA	TRBJ2-2	TRBV6-4	CASRQENTGELFF	TGTGCCAGCAGACAGGAGAACACCGGGGAGCTGTTTTTT
NA	TRBD2	TRBJ2-1	TRBV9	CASSGRAGGWNEQFF	TGTGCCAGCAGCGGAAGAGCGGGAGGATGGAATGAGCAGTTCTTC